These 17 T cell receptor beta chains came from one sample sequenced in a study of identical twins. MiXCR, run by TCRdb on the 5' RACE reads, gives a single entry per CDR3 protein. The sample has around 690,000 distinct CDR3 sequences, 21% seen once. These data also formed part of another study, on T cells expressing NK-cell markers.

Source material: PBMCs. These receptors originate from a woman younger than 35 in good health.

This clonotype was observed a handful of times. V is TRBV20-1 and J is TRBJ1-1, with D maybe TRBD1 (5 bases). This CDR3 region has 10 residues. Trimming took off 8 bases at V and 11 bases at J, with 15 bases between the two ends. CDR1 and CDR2 (germline): DFQATT, SNEGSKA (reference sequence). CDR3: CSSLSGRAFF. CDR3 sequence (DNA): TGCAGTTCCCTTTCAGGGAGGGCTTTCTTT.

This clonotype was found a few times. V gene TRBV20-1 combines with J gene TRBJ2-3; 8 bases align to TRBD2. CDR3 size: 14 residues. J lost 5 bases, V lost 2 bases, and 6 bases had no gene match. Germline CDR1 reads DFQATT; CDR2 reads SNEGSKA (reference sequence). As DNA, the CDR3 is TGCAGTGCTAGAACCTCCCTAGCGGGAGATACGCAGTATTTT. It codes for CSARTSLAGDTQYF.

This clonotype occurred many times. CDR3 sequence reads: CSARDSYEQYF. Here the CDR3 DNA reads TGCAGTGCTAGAGACTCCTACGAGCAGTACTTC. The gene calls are TRBV20-1 and TRBJ2-7; D call uncertain. Trimming shortened V by 0 bases and J by 0 bases, and 0 bases separated the two germline ends. The CDR3 is made up of 11 amino acids. CDR1 is DFQATT and CDR2 is SNEGSKA in the germline V gene (reference sequence).

In this sample, this clonotype turned up a few times. This chain links TRBV11-2 with TRBJ2-2, with D possibly being TRBD1 (6 bases). There are 15 residues in the CDR3. The V gene's germline CDR1 is SGHAT and CDR2 FQNNGV. Trimming left V 4 bases short and J 6 bases short, with 15 bases between. The CDR3 is CASSSRTVTAGELFF. CDR3 DNA: TGTGCCAGCAGCTCCCGGACAGTAACCGCCGGGGAGCTGTTTTTT. The variable domain in full, completed from reference TRBV11-2 and TRBJ2-2, reads EAGVAQSPRYKIIEKRQSVAFWCNPISGHATLYWYQQILGQGPKLLIQFQNNGVVDDSQLPKDRFSAERLKGVDSTLKIQPAKLEDSAVYLCASSSRTVTAGELFFGEGSRLTVL.

This clonotype appeared a few times. The gene calls are TRBV10-3 and TRBJ2-3; D is perhaps TRBD1 (6 bases). The V gene lost 7 bases and the J gene lost 4 bases, with 12 bases spanning the gap. The CDR3 is 13 amino acids. Per germline, CDR1 ENHRY and CDR2 SYGVKD. The CDR3 is CAINTAGADTQYF. The CDR3 DNA is TGTGCCATCAACACAGCAGGGGCAGATACGCAGTATTTT.

This clonotype was observed a few times. The CDR3 loop is CASSPTTPGKLEYF. CDR3 DNA: TGTGCCAGCAGCCCTACAACCCCCGGGAAGCTGGAGTACTTC. The rearrangement joins TRBV7-8 to TRBJ2-7; possibly TRBD2 for D (5 bases). From germline, CDR1 is SGHVS and CDR2 FQNEAQ. V shed 5 bases and J shed 11 bases, with 22 bases lying between them. The CDR3 runs to 14 residues.

The chain combines TRBV20-1 with TRBJ2-1, with TRBD2 matching 11 bases. The CDR3 runs to 14 residues. The germline CDR1 and CDR2 sequences are DFQATT and SNEGSKA (reference sequence). The junction had 8 bases not matched to a gene; V was cut back by 4 bases and J by 9 bases. In nucleotides, the CDR3 is TGCAGTGCTACGGGACTAGCGGTTTCTACTGAGCAGTTCTTC. Amino acid sequence: CSATGLAVSTEQFF.

The chain employs TRBV4-3 and TRBJ1-1; D unclear. Germline V gives CDR1 LGHNA, CDR2 YSLEER. V lost 0 bases and J lost 5, with 7 bases in between. There are 13 residues in the CDR3. CDR3 nucleotide sequence: TGCGCCAGCAGCCAAGAAGGCCAAACTGAAGCTTTCTTT. Encoded protein: CASSQEGQTEAFF.

The CDR3 nucleotides read TGCAGCGTTGCTGGCCTAGCGGTGAACACTGAAGCTTTCTTT. Translating gives CSVAGLAVNTEAFF. The genes are TRBV29-1 and TRBJ1-1; D unresolved. The CDR3 runs 14 residues. Germline V gene data show CDR1 as SQVTM and CDR2 as ANQGSEA. Trimming pared 4 bases from V and 0 bases from J, leaving 12 bases between.

This clonotype has more than one count but fewer than ten. The V gene is TRBV29-1, the J gene TRBJ2-1, with 13 bases that match TRBD2. This CDR3 is built from 20 residues. V lost 6 bases and J lost 3; bases outside the gene matches: 20. Germline CDR1 SQVTM, CDR2 ANQGSEA. The CDR3 DNA follows: TGCAGCGTGTGGGCCCCCGAGGCACTAGCGGGAGGGCCCTTCTACAATGAGCAGTTCTTC. Protein product: CSVWAPEALAGGPFYNEQFF.

This clonotype was counted only a few times. CDR3 sequence (DNA): TGCAGTGCTAGTAGGTGGGGAGAATACAATGAGCAGTTCTTC. Protein: CSASRWGEYNEQFF. The rearrangement uses TRBV20-1 and TRBJ2-1; a possible D gene is TRBD2 (5 bases). From germline, CDR1 is DFQATT and CDR2 SNEGSKA (reference sequence). The germline V and J ends were trimmed by 3 bases and 4 bases, with 13 bases remaining between them. This CDR3 has 14 residues.

This clonotype was found a few times. The rearrangement uses TRBV15 and TRBJ2-3, with D uncertain. This CDR3 region has 13 residues. The V and J ends lost 7 bases and 0 bases respectively, with 8 bases between them. Germline CDR1 LNHNV, CDR2 YYDKDF (reference sequence). The CDR3: CATKATSTDTQYF. For the CDR3, the DNA is TGTGCCACCAAAGCGACCAGCACAGATACGCAGTATTTT. The variable domain in full, with the rest retrieved from reference TRBV15 and TRBJ2-3, is DAMVIQNPRYQVTQFGKPVTLSCSQTLNHNVMYWYQQKSSQAPKLLFHYYDKDFNNEADTPDNFQSRRPNTSFCFLDIRSPGLGDTAMYLCATKATSTDTQYFGPGTRLTVL.

The chain joins TRBV15 to TRBJ1-2; no firm D call. V dropped 4 bases and J dropped 3 bases, with 9 bases sitting between them. The length of the CDR3 is 13 residues. Germline assignment: CDR1 LNHNV and CDR2 YYDKDF (reference sequence). The CDR3 DNA reads TGTGCCACCAGCAAGGCAGACGACTATGGCTACACCTTC. Amino acid sequence: CATSKADDYGYTF.

The V call is TRBV14, the J call TRBJ2-5; no reliable D call. The CDR3 spans 13 residues. V gave up 0 bases and J gave up 3 bases, with 5 bases separating them. CDR1 is SGHDN, CDR2 FVKESK, per germline. The CDR3 nucleotides are TGTGCCAGCAGCCAAGAAAGTGAAGAGACCCAGTACTTC. Protein: CASSQESEETQYF.

This clonotype was observed a handful of times. This chain connects TRBV20-1 to TRBJ2-1; either TRBD1 or TRBD2 may fit D (5 bases each). CDR3 size: 16 residues. The V end was cut by 0 bases, the J end by 4 bases, with 16 bases between. CDR1 and CDR2 from the germline V gene are DFQATT and SNEGSKA (reference sequence). The CDR3 DNA follows: TGCAGTGCTAGAGATCGGGGCGGACGTAGTTACAATGAGCAGTTCTTC. As protein: CSARDRGGRSYNEQFF.

This chain connects TRBV7-9 to TRBJ2-1; D remains unclear. V was pared by 4 bases and J by 6 bases, with 7 bases between. CDR1 is SEHNR and CDR2 is FQNEAQ in the germline V gene (reference sequence). The CDR3 runs 12 residues. This chain's CDR3 is CASSWHTNEQFF. The CDR3 DNA is TGTGCCAGCAGCTGGCACACCAATGAGCAGTTCTTC.

This clonotype was detected a few times. The V and J genes are TRBV20-1 and TRBJ2-1, with D possibly being TRBD1 or TRBD2 (7 bases each). The CDR3 loop spans 13 amino acids. Trimming took off 6 bases at V and 8 bases at J, with 17 bases between the two ends. The V gene's germline CDR1 is DFQATT and CDR2 SNEGSKA (reference sequence). The CDR3 DNA is TGCAGTGCCCCCAGGGGGGGCGTGGATGAGCAGTTCTTC. It yields the protein CSAPRGGVDEQFF.